This T cell receptor (beta chain) was obtained from a study of CD8 T cells in Susac syndrome. Random hexamers served to reverse transcribe roughly 0.45 to 1 ug RNA. TCRdb recomputed calls from the immunoSEQ multiplex PCR reads with MiXCR, one row per CDR3 protein. Of 150,000 to 200,000 distinct CDR3 sequences listed, roughly 95% are singletons. The authors sequenced TCR beta from blood CD8+ and CD4+ T cells. The germline V gene encodes CDR1 KGHDR and CDR2 SFDVKD. Trimming took off 2 bases at V and 1 base at J, with 12 bases between the two ends. The CDR3 contains 16 residues. The sequence was collected from a human donor with multiple sclerosis. V is TRBV24-1 and J is TRBJ2-3; D ambiguous. The sequenced sample consisted of CD8+ T cells from PBMCs. CDR3 loop: CATSDCWAECTDTQYF. The CDR3, as DNA: TGTGCCACCAGTGATTGCTGGGCGGAGTGCACAGATACGCAGTATTTT.